The TCR beta chain under discussion was sequenced for a study of blood T cell repertoires in COVID-19. About the study: Samples representing acute and convalescent COVID-19 were sourced from the United States, Italy and Spain. PBMCs, B-cell-depleted T cells, or T cells were the source of the cDNA or gDNA that made up the material.

V lost 5 bases and J lost 7; bases outside the gene matches: 9. The germline gives CDR1 GTSNPN, CDR2 SVGIG (reference sequence). This CDR3 is 14 amino acids long. How the authors handled the data: How many nucleated cells were present was estimated from reference gene primer amplification. Here immunoSEQ multiplex PCR was the method, and the copy in TCRdb shows in-frame clones only, minus some. D and trimming were read from the DNA, whereas the V and J calls and clone size are those reported in that table. The sample consists of tens of thousands of clones, around 85% of them appearing once. This clone was seen just once.

The receptor was derived from a man aged 50-60 years with active or convalescent COVID-19. The sequenced material came from peripheral blood. J is TRBJ2-1 and V is TRBV30, with TRBD2 matching 9 bases. The CDR3 DNA reads TGTGCCTGGGGGGTGGGACTAGCTCTTAATGAGCAGTTCTTC. This sequence encodes CAWGVGLALNEQFF.